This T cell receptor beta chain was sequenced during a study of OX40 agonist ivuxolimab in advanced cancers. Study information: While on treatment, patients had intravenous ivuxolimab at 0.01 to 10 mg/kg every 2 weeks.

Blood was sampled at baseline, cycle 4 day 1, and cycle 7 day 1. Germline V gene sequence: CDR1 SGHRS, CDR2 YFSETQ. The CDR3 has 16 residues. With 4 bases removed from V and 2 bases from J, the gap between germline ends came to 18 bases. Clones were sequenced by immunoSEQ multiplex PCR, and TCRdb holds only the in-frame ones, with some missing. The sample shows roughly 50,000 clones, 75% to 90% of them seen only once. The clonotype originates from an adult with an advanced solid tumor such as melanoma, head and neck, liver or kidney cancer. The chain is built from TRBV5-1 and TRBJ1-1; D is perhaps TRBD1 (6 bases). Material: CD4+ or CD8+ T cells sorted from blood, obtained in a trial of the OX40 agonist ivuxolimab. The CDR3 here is CASSAGDRRGNTEAFF. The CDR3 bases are TGCGCCAGCAGCGCAGGGGACCGGCGGGGAAACACTGAAGCTTTCTTT.